The clone carrying this T cell receptor beta chain was counted only a few times. Antigen: not known. This entry is derived from a study of T-cell reconstitution after alpha-beta-depleted transplantation in children. Study results and limitations: Where alpha-beta T cells came from about two months after transplant was reportedly several hundred expanded graft clones. It was surviving recipient T cells and thymic progenitors that gave some patients high TCRbeta diversity at day 60. Hyperexpanded clones declined; after one year, newly produced T cells mostly supplied diversity.

Unique molecular identifiers were incorporated when the TCRbeta library was constructed. TCRdb analysed the PCR reads with MiXCR anew, one entry per CDR3 protein. The table records about 200,000 distinct CDR3 sequences, approximately 6.9% of them present only once. The source was PBMCs, collected before TCRalphabeta/CD19-depleted stem cell transplant. The receptor comes from a boy aged 2 to 10 with acute lymphoblastic leukemia, due to receive a stem cell transplant.

CDR3 bases: TGTGCCAGCAGTTTTCGCAGGGGAGGAGAAAAACTGTTTTTT. The encoded protein is CASSFRRGGEKLFF. The chain joins TRBV12-3 or TRBV12-4 to TRBJ1-4; possibly TRBD1 for D (6 bases). V was trimmed by 3 bases and J by 8 bases, leaving 13 bases between them. The CDR3 runs to 14 residues.